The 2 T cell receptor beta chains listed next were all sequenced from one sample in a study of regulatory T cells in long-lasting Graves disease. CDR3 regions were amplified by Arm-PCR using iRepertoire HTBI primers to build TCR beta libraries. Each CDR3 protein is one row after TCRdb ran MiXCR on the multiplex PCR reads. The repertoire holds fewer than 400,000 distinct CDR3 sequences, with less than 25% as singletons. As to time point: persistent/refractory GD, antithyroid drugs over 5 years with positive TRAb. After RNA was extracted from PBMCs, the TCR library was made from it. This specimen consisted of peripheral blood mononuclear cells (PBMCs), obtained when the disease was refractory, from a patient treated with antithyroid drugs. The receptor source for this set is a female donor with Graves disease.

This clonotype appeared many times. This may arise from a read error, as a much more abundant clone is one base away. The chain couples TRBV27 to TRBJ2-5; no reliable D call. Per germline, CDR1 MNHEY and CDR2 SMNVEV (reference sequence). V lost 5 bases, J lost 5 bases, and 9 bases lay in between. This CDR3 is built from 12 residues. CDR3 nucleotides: TGTGCCAGCAGTGCCCTTGGGGAGACCCAGTACTTC. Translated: CASSALGETQYF.

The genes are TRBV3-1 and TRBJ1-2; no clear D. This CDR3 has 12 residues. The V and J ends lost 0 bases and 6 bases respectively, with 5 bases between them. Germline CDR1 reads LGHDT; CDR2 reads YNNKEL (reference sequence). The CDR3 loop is CASSQEPHGYTF. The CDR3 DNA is TGTGCCAGCAGCCAAGAACCCCATGGCTACACCTTC.